The rows below give T cell receptor beta chains drawn from one sample of a study of sequential checkpoint blockade in melanoma. TCRdb's table, derived via immunoSEQ multiplex PCR, lists solely in-frame clones and lacks some. The sample contains 13,000 or so clones, 82% of which appear only once. Here the sequenced sample was CD8+ T cells sorted from blood (inferred from file names), taken from a patient given nivolumab and ipilimumab in sequence. The receptors shown here come from a human donor with melanoma. Each CDR3 is given with its conserved first and last residue. A D gene is named only where the DNA matches it firmly. Expanded clones are given a class, and other clones once, few, many or no size at all.

>NA|TRBJ2-1|TRBD2|TRBV27
TGTGCCAGCAGTTGGGGACTAGCGGGAGGGCGGGAGCAGTTCTTC
CASSWGLAGGREQFF
>once|TRBJ2-1|NA|TRBV29-1
TGCAGCGTTGATCCCAGGGTTGGCAATGAGCAGTTCTTC
CSVDPRVGNEQFF
>NA|TRBJ2-2|NA|TRBV27
TGTGCCAGCCATAACAGGACAGCGAACACCGGGGAGCTGTTTTTT
CASHNRTANTGELFF
>NA|TRBJ1-6|TRBD1|TRBV7-6
TGTGCCAGCATCCCCCGGGACAGGGGGCATGGTTCACCCCTCCACTTT
CASIPRDRGHGSPLHF
>NA|TRBJ1-2|TRBD1|TRBV23-1
TGCGCCAGCAGAACCACGGGACAGGGGCATAGCGGCTACACCTTC
CASRTTGQGHSGYTF
>NA|TRBJ2-1|NA|TRBV9
TGTGCCAGCAGCGTAGGAGGGGGAGTCGGCATATACAATGAGCAGTTCTTC
CASSVGGGVGIYNEQFF
>NA|TRBJ1-2|NA|TRBV5-6
TGTGCCAGCAAAGACAGTACTAACTATGGCTACACCTTC
CASKDSTNYGYTF
>once|TRBJ1-1|TRBD1|TRBV6-5
TGTGCCAGCAGGCCCACAGGGGCCCCCACTGAAGCTTTCTTT
CASRPTGAPTEAFF
>NA|TRBJ2-7|NA|TRBV9
TGTGCCAGCAGCCCTGGGTACAGGACTACCTACGAGCAGTACTTC
CASSPGYRTTYEQYF
>NA|TRBJ2-1|NA|TRBV7-2
TGTGCCAGCAGCCAATGGGCAGGGGGGTACAATGAGCAGTTCTTC
CASSQWAGGYNEQFF
>NA|TRBJ2-6|TRBD1|TRBV4-1
TGCGCCAGCAGCCAAGTGAGGACAGGGAGGTCTGGGGCCAACGTCCTGACTTTC
CASSQVRTGRSGANVLTF
>NA|TRBJ1-1|NA|TRBV27
TGTGCCAGCAGTTTATATCGGGACACTGAAGCTTTCTTT
CASSLYRDTEAFF
>once|TRBJ2-2|TRBD2|TRBV7-9
TGTGCCAGCAGCCGACTAGCGGGAAACACCGGGGAGCTGTTTTTT
CASSRLAGNTGELFF
>NA|TRBJ2-7|TRBD1|TRBV29-1
TGCAGCGTCCGGACAGGGGAGTCCTACGAGCAGTACTTC
CSVRTGESYEQYF
>NA|TRBJ1-2|NA|TRBV6-5
TGTGCCAGCAGTTACGGTACCCAGGGGCGAAGAGGCTACACCTTC
CASSYGTQGRRGYTF
>NA|TRBJ1-2|NA|TRBV19
TGTGCCAGTGGGTCGAGAGGTGACTATGGCTACACCTTC
CASGSRGDYGYTF
>NA|TRBJ2-1|NA|TRBV13
TGTGCCAGCAGCCCCTATGAGGGGGGGCCCTACAATGAGCAGTTCTTC
CASSPYEGGPYNEQFF
>NA|TRBJ2-2|NA|TRBV7-9
TGTGCCAGCAGCTTGGTCAGGGCTAACACCGGGGAGCTGTTTTTT
CASSLVRANTGELFF
>NA|TRBJ2-7|NA|TRBV9
TGTGCCAGCGGCCCCGGGGGCAGGGGGAACGAGCAGTACTTC
CASGPGGRGNEQYF
>NA|TRBJ2-5|TRBD2|TRBV4-1
TGCGCCAGCAGCCAAGGTGGTAGCGGGGGGCCAGGGGAGACCCAGTACTTC
CASSQGGSGGPGETQYF
>NA|TRBJ1-1|NA|TRBV7-9
TGTGCCAGCAGCTTACCCGACAGGCCGGGCACTGAAGCTTTCTTT
CASSLPDRPGTEAFF
>NA|TRBJ1-1|NA|TRBV19
TGTGCCAGTAGTATGGGGGGTAGTGGGAACACTGAAGCTTTCTTT
CASSMGGSGNTEAFF
>NA|TRBJ1-1|TRBD1|TRBV6-5
TGTGCCAGCGTACAGGGGTTGAACACTGAAGCTTTCTTT
CASVQGLNTEAFF
>NA|TRBJ2-5|NA|TRBV18
TGTGCCAGCTCACCTCGGGGTGTAACAGACCTCCAAGAGACCCAGTACTTC
CASSPRGVTDLQETQYF
>NA|TRBJ2-3|NA|TRBV11-2
TGTGCCAGCAGCGGCGGGATTCCCGCCACAGATACGCAGTATTTT
CASSGGIPATDTQYF
>NA|TRBJ2-1|TRBD2|TRBV27
TGTGCCAGCAGTTTAAGCGGGGAGGGGTACAATGAGCAGTTCTTC
CASSLSGEGYNEQFF